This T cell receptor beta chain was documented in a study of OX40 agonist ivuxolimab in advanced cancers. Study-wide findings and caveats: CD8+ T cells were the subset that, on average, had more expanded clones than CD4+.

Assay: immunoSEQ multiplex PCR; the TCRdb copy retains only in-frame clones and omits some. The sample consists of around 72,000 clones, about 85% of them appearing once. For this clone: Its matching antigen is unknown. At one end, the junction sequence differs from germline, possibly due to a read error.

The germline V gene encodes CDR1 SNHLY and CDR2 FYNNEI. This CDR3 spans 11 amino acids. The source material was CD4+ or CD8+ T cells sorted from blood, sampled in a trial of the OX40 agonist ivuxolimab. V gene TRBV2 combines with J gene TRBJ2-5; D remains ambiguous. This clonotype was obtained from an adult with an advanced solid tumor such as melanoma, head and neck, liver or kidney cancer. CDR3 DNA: TGTGCCAGCAGTGCCTGGGCGACCCCCGACTTC. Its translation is CASSAWATPDF.